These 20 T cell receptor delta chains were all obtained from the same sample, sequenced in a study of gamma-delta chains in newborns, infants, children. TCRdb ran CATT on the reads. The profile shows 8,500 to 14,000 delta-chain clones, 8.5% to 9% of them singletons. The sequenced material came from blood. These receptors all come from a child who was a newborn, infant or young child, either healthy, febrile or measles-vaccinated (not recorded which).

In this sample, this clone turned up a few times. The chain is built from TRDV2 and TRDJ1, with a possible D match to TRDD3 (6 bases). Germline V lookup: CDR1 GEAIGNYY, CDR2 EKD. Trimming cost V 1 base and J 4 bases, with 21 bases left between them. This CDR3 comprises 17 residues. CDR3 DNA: TGTGCCTGTGACACAATGGGGGTCCTCCGGGGGCGCGATAAACTCATCTTT. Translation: CACDTMGVLRGRDKLIF.

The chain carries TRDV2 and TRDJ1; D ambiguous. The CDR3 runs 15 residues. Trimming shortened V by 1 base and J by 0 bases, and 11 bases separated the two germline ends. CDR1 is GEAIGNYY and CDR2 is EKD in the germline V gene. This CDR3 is CACDTVLPHTDKLIF. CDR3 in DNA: TGTGCCTGTGACACTGTATTACCACACACCGATAAACTCATCTTT.

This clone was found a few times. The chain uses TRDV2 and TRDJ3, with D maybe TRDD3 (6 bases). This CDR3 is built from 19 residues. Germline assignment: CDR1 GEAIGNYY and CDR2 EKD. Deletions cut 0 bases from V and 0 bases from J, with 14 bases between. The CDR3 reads CACDTVGGDSSWDTRQMFF. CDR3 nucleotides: TGTGCCTGTGACACCGTGGGGGGTGATAGCTCCTGGGACACCCGACAGATGTTTTTC.

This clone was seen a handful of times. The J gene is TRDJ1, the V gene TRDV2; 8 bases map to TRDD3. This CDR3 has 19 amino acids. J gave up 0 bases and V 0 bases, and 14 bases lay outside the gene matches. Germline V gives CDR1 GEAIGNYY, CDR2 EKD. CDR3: CACDTLEVLGDEYTDKLIF. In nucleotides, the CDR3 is TGTGCCTGTGACACCCTAGAGGTCCTGGGGGACGAGTACACCGATAAACTCATCTTT.

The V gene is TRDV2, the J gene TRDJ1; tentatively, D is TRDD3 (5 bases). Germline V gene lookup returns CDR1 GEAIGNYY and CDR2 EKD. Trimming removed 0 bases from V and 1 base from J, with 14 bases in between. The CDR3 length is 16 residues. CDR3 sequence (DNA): TGTGCCTGTGACACCGTAGGGGGTAGGGGCACCGATAAACTCATCTTT. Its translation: CACDTVGGRGTDKLIF.

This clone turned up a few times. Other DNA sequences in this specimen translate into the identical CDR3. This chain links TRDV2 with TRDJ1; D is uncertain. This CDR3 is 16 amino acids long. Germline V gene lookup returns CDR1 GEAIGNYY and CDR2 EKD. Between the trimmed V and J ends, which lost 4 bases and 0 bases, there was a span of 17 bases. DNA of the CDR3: TGTGCCTGTGAAGGAATGGGAGATAGGGACACCGATAAACTCATCTTT. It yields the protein CACEGMGDRDTDKLIF.

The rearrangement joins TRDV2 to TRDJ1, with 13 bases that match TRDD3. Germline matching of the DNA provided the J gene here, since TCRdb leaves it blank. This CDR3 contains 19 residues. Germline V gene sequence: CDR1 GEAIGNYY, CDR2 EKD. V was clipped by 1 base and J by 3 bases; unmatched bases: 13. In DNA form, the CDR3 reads TGTGCCTGTGACACTGTACTGGGGGATACGGCTCGCGGTCCCGATAAACTCATCTTT. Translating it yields CACDTVLGDTARGPDKLIF.

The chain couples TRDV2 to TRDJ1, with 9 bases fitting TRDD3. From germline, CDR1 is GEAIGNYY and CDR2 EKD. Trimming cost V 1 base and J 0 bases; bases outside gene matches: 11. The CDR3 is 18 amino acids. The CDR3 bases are TGTGCCTGTGACACGCTTACTGGGGGACCCCAGTACACCGATAAACTCATCTTT. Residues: CACDTLTGGPQYTDKLIF.

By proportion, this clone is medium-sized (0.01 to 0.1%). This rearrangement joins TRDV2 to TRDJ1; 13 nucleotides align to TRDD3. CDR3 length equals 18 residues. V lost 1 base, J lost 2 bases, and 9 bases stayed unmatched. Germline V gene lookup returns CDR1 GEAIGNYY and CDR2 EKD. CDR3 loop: CACDTVSTGGYETDKLIF. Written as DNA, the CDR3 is TGTGCCTGTGACACGGTTAGTACTGGGGGATACGAAACCGATAAACTCATCTTT.

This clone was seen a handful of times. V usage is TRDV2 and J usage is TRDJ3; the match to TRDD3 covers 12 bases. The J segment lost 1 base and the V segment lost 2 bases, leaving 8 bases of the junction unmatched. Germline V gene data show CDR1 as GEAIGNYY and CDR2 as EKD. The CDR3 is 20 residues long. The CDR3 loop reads CACDIPSGGYASWDTRQMFF. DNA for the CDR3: TGTGCCTGTGACATCCCCTCTGGGGGATACGCGTCCTGGGACACCCGACAGATGTTTTTC.

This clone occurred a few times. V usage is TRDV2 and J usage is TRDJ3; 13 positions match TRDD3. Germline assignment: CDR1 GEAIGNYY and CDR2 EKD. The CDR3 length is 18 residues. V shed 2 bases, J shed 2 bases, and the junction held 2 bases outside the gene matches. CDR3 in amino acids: CACDSTGGYAWDTRQMFF. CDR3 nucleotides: TGTGCCTGTGACAGTACTGGGGGATACGCCTGGGACACCCGACAGATGTTTTTC.

CDR3 sequence (DNA): TGTGCCTGTGACCCCATATCTTCCCTCTCTTACACCGATAAACTCATCTTT. Protein: CACDPISSLSYTDKLIF. J is TRDJ1 and V is TRDV2, with TRDD2 as a possible D gene (5 bases). TCRdb is silent on the J gene; assignment here came from matching the DNA to germline. From germline, CDR1 is GEAIGNYY and CDR2 EKD. This CDR3 is 17 amino acids long. V lost 3 bases, J lost 0 bases, and 19 bases lay in between.

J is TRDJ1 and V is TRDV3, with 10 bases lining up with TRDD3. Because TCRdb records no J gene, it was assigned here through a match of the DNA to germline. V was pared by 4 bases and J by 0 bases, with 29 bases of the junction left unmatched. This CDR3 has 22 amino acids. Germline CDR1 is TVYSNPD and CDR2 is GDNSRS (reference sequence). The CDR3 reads CASVSYVPVLLGDPMYTDKLIF. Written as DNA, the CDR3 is TGTGCCTCCGTTTCCTACGTTCCCGTCTTACTGGGGGATCCTATGTACACCGATAAACTCATCTTT.

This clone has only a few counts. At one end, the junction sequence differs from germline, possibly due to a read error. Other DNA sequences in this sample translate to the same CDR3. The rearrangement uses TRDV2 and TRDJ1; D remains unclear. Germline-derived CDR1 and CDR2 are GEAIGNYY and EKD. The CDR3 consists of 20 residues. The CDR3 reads CACDTVREGLRGPNTDKLIF. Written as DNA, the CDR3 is TGTGCCTGTGACACCGTACGCGAGGGCCTCCGCGGGCCAAACACCGATAAACTCATCTTC.

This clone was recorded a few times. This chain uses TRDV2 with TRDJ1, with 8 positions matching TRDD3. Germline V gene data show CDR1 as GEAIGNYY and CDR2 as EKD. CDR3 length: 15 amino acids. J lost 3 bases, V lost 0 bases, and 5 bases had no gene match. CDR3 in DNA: TGTGCCTGTGACACCGTGGGGATACCCCCCGATAAACTCATCTTT. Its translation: CACDTVGIPPDKLIF.

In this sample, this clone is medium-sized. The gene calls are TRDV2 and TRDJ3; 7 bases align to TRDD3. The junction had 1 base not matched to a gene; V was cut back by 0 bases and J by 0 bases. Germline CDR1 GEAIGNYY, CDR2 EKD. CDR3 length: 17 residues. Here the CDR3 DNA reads TGTGCCTGTGACACCTGGGGGAGCTCCTGGGACACCCGACAGATGTTTTTC. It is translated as CACDTWGSSWDTRQMFF.

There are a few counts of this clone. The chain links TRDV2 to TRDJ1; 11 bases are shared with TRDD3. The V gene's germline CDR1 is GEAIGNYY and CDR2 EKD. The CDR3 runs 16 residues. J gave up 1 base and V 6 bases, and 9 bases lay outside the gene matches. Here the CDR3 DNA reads TGTGCCTGTTCCGAATTGGGGGATACGGTCACCGATAAACTCATCTTT. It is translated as CACSELGDTVTDKLIF.

CDR3 protein: CACDSLLGDTPRRDTRQMFF. DNA of the CDR3: TGTGCCTGTGACAGCTTACTGGGGGATACGCCCCGCCGGGACACCCGACAGATGTTTTTC. The chain employs TRDV2 and TRDJ3; 13 nucleotides line up with TRDD3. No J segment appears in TCRdb, so it was assigned here by matching the sequence to germline. The CDR3 is made up of 20 amino acids. With 2 bases clipped from V and 5 bases from J, the junction kept 11 bases outside the gene matches. Germline V lookup: CDR1 GEAIGNYY, CDR2 EKD.

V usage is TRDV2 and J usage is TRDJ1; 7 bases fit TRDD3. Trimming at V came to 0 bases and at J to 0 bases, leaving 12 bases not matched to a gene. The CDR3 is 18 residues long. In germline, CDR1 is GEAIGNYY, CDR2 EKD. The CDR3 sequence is CACDTVMIGGAYTDKLIF. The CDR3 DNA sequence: TGTGCCTGTGACACCGTTATGATTGGGGGAGCATACACCGATAAACTCATCTTT.

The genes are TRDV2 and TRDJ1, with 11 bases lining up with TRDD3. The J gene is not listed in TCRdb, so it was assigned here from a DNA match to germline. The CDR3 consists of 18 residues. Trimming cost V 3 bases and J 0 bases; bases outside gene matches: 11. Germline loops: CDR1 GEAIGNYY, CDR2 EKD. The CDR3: CACDPLGDTRGYTDKLIF. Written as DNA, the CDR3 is TGTGCCTGTGACCCGCTGGGGGATACAAGGGGGTACACCGATAAACTCATCTTT.